The subject of this entry is one T cell receptor beta chain. In germline, CDR1 is KGHSH, CDR2 LQKENI. The CDR3 runs 15 residues. Trimming removed 4 bases at V and 5 bases at J, with 17 bases between. This specimen belongs to a study of T cell changes during pregnancy in multiple sclerosis. This table comes from immunoSEQ multiplex PCR, and its TCRdb copy is limited to in-frame clones, with some not included. The table lists roughly 64,000 clones, more than 90% of them singletons, with approximately 1.4% in the top ten. Sequencing used peripheral blood, obtained in the second trimester of pregnancy. The source of this sequence is a female donor with multiple sclerosis, enrolled in a pregnancy study. The chain combines TRBV18 with TRBJ2-5; weak D call: TRBD1 (6 bases). The CDR3 region is CASSLRDIVSETQYF. The CDR3 bases are TGTGCCAGCTCACTACGGGACATAGTGTCGGAGACCCAGTACTTC.